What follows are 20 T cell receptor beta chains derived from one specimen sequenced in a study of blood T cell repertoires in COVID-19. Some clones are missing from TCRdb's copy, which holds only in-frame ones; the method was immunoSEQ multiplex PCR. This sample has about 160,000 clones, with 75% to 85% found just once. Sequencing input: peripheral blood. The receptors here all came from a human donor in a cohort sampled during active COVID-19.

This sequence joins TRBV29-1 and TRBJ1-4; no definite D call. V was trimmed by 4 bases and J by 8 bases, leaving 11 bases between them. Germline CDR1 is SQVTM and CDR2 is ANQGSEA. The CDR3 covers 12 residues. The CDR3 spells CSVAPFGEKLFF. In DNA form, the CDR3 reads TGCAGCGTTGCCCCGTTCGGGGAAAAACTGTTTTTT. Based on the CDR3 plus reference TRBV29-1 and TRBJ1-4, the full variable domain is SAVISQKPSRDICQRGTSLTIQCQVDSQVTMMFWYRQQPGQSLTLIATANQGSEATYESGFVIDKFPISRPNLTFSTLTVSNMSPEDSSIYLCSVAPFGEKLFFGSGTQLSVL.

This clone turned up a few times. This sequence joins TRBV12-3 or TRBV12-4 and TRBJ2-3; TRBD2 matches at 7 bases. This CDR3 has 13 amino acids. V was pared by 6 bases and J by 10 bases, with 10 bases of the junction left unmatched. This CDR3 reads CASSPRTRVAQYF. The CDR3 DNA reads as TGTGCCAGCAGCCCGCGGACTAGGGTTGCGCAGTATTTT.

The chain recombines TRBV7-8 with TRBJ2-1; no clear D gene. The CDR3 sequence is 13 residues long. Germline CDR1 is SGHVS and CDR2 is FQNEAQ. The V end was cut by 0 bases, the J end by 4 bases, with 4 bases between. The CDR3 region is CASSLATYNEQFF. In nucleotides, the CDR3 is TGTGCCAGCAGCTTAGCGACTTACAATGAGCAGTTCTTC.

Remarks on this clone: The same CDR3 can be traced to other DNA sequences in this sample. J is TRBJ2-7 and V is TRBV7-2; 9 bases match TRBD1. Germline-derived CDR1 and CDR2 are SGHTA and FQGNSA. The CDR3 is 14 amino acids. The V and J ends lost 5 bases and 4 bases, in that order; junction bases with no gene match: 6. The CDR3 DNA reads TGTGCCAGCAGCCCCCGGGACAGGGTGTACGAGCAGTACTTC. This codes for CASSPRDRVYEQYF.

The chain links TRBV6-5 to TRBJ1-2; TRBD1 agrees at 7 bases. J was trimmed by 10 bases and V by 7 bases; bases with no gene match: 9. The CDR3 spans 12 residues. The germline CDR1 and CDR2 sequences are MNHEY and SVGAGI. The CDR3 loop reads CASTPGTEYYTF. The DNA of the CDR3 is TGTGCCAGCACCCCTGGGACAGAGTACTACACCTTC.

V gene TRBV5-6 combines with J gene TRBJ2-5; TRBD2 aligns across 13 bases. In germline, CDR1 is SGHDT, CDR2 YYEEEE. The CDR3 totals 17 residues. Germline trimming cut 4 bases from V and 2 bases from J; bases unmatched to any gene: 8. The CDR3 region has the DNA TGTGCCAGCAGCCTTCCGGGACTAGCGGGGACGCAAGAGACCCAGTACTTC. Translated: CASSLPGLAGTQETQYF.

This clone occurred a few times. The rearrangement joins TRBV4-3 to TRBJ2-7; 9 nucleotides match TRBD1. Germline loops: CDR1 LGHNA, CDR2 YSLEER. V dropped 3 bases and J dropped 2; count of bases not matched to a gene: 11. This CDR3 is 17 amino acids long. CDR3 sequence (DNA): TGCGCCAGCAGCCAGGACCGGTGGACAGGGGTGCCCTACGAGCAGTACTTC. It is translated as CASSQDRWTGVPYEQYF.

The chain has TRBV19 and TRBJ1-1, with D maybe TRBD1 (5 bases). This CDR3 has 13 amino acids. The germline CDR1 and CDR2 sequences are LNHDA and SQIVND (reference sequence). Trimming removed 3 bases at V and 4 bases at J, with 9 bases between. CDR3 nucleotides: TGTGCCAGTAGTATCCGGGGGACCACTGAAGCTTTCTTT. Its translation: CASSIRGTTEAFF.

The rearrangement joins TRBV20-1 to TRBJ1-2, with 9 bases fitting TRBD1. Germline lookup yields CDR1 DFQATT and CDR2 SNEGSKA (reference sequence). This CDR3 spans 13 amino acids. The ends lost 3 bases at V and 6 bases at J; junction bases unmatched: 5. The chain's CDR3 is CSASIQGADGYTF. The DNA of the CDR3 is TGCAGTGCTAGTATACAGGGGGCAGATGGCTACACCTTC.

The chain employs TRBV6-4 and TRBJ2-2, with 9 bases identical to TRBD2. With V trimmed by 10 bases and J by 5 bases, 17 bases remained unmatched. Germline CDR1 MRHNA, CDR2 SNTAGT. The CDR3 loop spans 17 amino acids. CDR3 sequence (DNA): TGTGCCAACGTCGAGGTAGCGGGAGCCCAGGGGACCGGGGAGCTGTTTTTT. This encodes CANVEVAGAQGTGELFF.

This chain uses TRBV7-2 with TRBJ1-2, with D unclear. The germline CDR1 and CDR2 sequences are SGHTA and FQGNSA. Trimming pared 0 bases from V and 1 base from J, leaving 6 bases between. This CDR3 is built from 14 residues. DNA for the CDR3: TGTGCCAGCAGCTTAGCCCCGGGTAACTATGGCTACACCTTC. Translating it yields CASSLAPGNYGYTF.

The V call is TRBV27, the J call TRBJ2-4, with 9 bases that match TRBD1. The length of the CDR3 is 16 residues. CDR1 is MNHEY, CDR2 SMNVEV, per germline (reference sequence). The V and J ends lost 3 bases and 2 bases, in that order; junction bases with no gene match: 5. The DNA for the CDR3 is TGTGCCAGCAGTTTTAAACAGGGGGCATCCAAAAACATTCAGTACTTC. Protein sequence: CASSFKQGASKNIQYF.

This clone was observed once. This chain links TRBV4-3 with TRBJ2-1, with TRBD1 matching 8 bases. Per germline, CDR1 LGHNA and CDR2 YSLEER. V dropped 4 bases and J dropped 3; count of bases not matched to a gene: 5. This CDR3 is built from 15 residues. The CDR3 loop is CASSPGQAIYNEQFF. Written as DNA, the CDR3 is TGCGCCAGCAGCCCGGGACAGGCCATCTACAATGAGCAGTTCTTC.

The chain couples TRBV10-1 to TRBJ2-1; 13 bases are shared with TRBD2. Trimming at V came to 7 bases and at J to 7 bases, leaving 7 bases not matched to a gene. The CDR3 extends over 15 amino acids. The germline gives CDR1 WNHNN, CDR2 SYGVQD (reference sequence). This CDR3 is CASNPGTSGKNEQFF. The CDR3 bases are TGCGCCAGCAACCCCGGGACTAGCGGGAAGAATGAGCAGTTCTTC.

CDR3 sequence: CASSRDTGTDTQYF. CDR3 coding DNA: TGTGCCAGCAGCCGGGACACGGGCACAGATACGCAGTATTTT. V usage is TRBV5-4 and J usage is TRBJ2-3; a possible D gene is TRBD1 (6 bases). The CDR3 covers 14 residues. In germline, CDR1 is SGHNT, CDR2 YYREEE (reference sequence). Trimming stripped 4 bases from V and 1 base from J, with 10 bases between.

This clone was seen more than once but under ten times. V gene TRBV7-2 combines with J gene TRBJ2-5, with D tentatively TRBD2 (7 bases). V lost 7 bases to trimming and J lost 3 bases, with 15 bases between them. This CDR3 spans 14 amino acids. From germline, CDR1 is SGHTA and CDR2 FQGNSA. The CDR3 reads CASTFRGAKETQYF. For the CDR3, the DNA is TGTGCCAGCACCTTCCGGGGGGCCAAAGAGACCCAGTACTTC.

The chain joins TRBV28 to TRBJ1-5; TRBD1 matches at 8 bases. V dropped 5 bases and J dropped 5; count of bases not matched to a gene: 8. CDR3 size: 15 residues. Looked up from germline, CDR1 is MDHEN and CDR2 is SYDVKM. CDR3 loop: CASSETGAGYQPQHF. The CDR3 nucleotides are TGTGCCAGCAGTGAGACAGGGGCTGGCTATCAGCCCCAGCATTTT. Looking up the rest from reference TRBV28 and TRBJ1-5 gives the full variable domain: DVKVTQSSRYLVKRTGEKVFLECVQDMDHENMFWYRQDPGLGLRLIYFSYDVKMKEKGDIPEGYSVSREKKERFSLILESASTNQTSMYLCASSETGAGYQPQHFGDGTRLSIL.

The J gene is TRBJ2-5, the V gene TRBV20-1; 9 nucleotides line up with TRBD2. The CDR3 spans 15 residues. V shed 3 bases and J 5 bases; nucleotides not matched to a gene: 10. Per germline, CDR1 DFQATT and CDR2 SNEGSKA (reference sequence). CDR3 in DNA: TGCAGTGCTAGTGGGGCCAGCGGGGGGTTGGAGACCCAGTACTTC. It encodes CSASGASGGLETQYF.

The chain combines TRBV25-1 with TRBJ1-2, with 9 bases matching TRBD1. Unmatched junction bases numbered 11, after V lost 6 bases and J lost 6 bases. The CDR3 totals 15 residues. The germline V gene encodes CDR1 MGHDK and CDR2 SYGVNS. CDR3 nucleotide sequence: TGTGCCAGCAGCAGAACAGGGGGCTCCGATGATGGCTACACCTTC. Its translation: CASSRTGGSDDGYTF.

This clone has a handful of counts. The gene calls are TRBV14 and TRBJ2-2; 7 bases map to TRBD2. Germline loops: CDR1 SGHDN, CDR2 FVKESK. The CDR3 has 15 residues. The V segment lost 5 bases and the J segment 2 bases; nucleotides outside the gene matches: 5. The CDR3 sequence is CASSVAGGNTGELFF. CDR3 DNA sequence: TGTGCCAGCAGCGTAGCGGGCGGAAACACCGGGGAGCTGTTTTTT.